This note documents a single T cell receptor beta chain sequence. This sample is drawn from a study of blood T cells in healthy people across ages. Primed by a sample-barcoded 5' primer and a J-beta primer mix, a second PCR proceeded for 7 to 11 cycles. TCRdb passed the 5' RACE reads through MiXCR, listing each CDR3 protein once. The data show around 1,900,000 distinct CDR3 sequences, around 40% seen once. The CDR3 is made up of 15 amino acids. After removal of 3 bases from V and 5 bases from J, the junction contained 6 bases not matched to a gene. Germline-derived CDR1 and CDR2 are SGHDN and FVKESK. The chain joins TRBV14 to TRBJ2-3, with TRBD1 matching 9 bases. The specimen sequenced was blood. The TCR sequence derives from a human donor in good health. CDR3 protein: CASSQWTGAGDTQYF. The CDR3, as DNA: TGTGCCAGCAGCCAGTGGACAGGGGCCGGAGATACGCAGTATTTT. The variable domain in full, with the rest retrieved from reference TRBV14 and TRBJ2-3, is EAGVTQFPSHSVIEKGQTVTLRCDPISGHDNLYWYRRVMGKEIKFLLHFVKESKQDESGMPNNRFLAERTGGTYSTLKVQPAELEDSGVYFCASSQWTGAGDTQYFGPGTRLTVL.